Listed below are T cell receptor beta chains from one sample, sequenced in a study of cytomegalovirus exposure and HLA in healthy donors. The method was immunoSEQ multiplex PCR; TCRdb's version includes in-frame clones alone and lacks a portion of them. The data contain 95,000 to 100,000 clones, roughly 70% of them singletons. Sequencing was carried out using PBMCs. The receptors originated from a male donor in good health and CMV-seronegative. The CDR3 runs from the conserved cysteine through the conserved F or W. D genes are given only for firm matches. Size values are once, few and many counts, or a class for expanded clones, and some rows have none.

V	size	J	D	CDR3	DNA
TRBV7-2	once	TRBJ2-5	.	CASSPGHQETQYF	TGTGCCAGCAGCCCGGGACATCAAGAGACCCAGTACTTC
TRBV5-6	.	TRBJ2-3	.	CASSLVGSTDTQYF	TGTGCCAGCAGCTTAGTCGGGAGCACAGATACGCAGTATTTT
TRBV5-1	.	TRBJ1-3	.	CASAPIESGNTIYF	TGCGCCAGCGCCCCCATAGAATCTGGAAACACCATATATTTT
TRBV4-1	.	TRBJ2-3	TRBD2	CASGTGRLAGGGTQYF	TGCGCCAGCGGAACGGGGCGACTAGCGGGAGGGGGTACGCAGTATTTT
TRBV2	once	TRBJ2-1	TRBD2	CASELANFYNEQFF	TGTGCCAGCGAACTAGCGAATTTTTACAATGAGCAGTTCTTC
TRBV6-5	once	TRBJ2-3	.	CASSNLKGGTDTQYF	TGTGCCAGCAGTAACTTAAAAGGGGGCACAGATACGCAGTATTTT
TRBV27	.	TRBJ2-7	.	CASSLQNSYEQYF	TGTGCCAGCAGCCTACAGAATTCCTACGAGCAGTACTTC
TRBV7-2	once	TRBJ1-2	TRBD1	CASKSQGTTNYGYTF	TGTGCCAGCAAATCACAGGGGACCACTAACTATGGCTACACCTTC
TRBV7-2	.	TRBJ2-7	.	CASSFSGNYEQYF	TGTGCCAGCAGCTTCAGCGGTAACTACGAGCAGTACTTC
TRBV6-1	.	TRBJ2-7	TRBD1	CASREQGNYEQYF	TGTGCCAGCAGGGAACAGGGGAACTACGAGCAGTACTTC
TRBV19	.	TRBJ1-4	.	CASSWGLGEKLFF	TGTGCCAGTAGTTGGGGCTTGGGTGAAAAACTGTTTTTT
TRBV10-3	few	TRBJ2-3	.	CAISETDTQYF	TGTGCCATCAGTGAGACTGATACGCAGTATTTT
TRBV5-6	.	TRBJ2-5	TRBD1	CASSFLLGQGGRETQYF	TGTGCCAGCAGCTTTCTTCTGGGACAGGGAGGCCGAGAGACCCAGTACTTC
TRBV5-1	.	TRBJ1-1	.	CASSPTGGLDTEAFF	TGCGCCAGCAGCCCTACGGGGGGCTTAGACACTGAAGCTTTCTTT
TRBV7-9	.	TRBJ2-1	TRBD2	CASSSPMERGHNEQFF	TGTGCCAGCAGCTCCCCCATGGAGCGGGGACACAATGAGCAGTTCTTC